The 13 T cell receptor beta chains below all came from one sample that was sequenced in a study of T cell changes during pregnancy in multiple sclerosis. Clones were sequenced by immunoSEQ multiplex PCR, and TCRdb holds only the in-frame ones, with some missing. The sample yields under 30,000 clones, about 88% seen once. Sequencing was performed on CD4+ T cells from peripheral blood mononuclear cells, taken in the first trimester of pregnancy. Receptor source: a female donor in good health, enrolled as a control in a pregnancy study.

The rearrangement links TRBV6-4 to TRBJ1-1; no firm D call. Germline CDR1 is MRHNA and CDR2 is SNTAGT. This CDR3 is built from 15 residues. V gave up 9 bases and J gave up 0 bases, with 17 bases separating them. CDR3 sequence (DNA): TGTGCCAGTCACCGGTCTATTACGGTGAACACTGAAGCTTTCTTT. It is translated as CASHRSITVNTEAFF.

The rearrangement links TRBV9 to TRBJ2-2; D unclear. The CDR3 is 13 amino acids. Germline V lookup: CDR1 SGDLS, CDR2 YYNGEE. V lost 0 bases to trimming and J lost 5 bases, with 5 bases between them. CDR3 DNA sequence: TGTGCCAGCAGCGTAGACGGGACCGGGGAGCTGTTTTTT. It yields the protein CASSVDGTGELFF.

This clone was counted a single time. The chain has TRBV4-1 and TRBJ1-5, with 8 bases lining up with TRBD1. CDR3 length: 17 amino acids. The ends lost 0 bases at V and 6 bases at J; junction bases unmatched: 10. From germline, CDR1 is MGHRA and CDR2 YSYEKL. The CDR3 sequence is CASSQDLDRAGSQPQHF. The CDR3 bases are TGCGCCAGCAGCCAAGATTTGGACAGGGCGGGAAGTCAGCCCCAGCATTTT.

This sequence joins TRBV5-1 and TRBJ2-7; 12 bases match TRBD2. V gave up 2 bases and J gave up 6 bases; unmatched junction bases: 12. Looked up from germline, CDR1 is SGHRS and CDR2 is YFSETQ. The CDR3 runs 17 residues. This CDR3 is CASSFFLDSSGGGEQYF. CDR3 DNA sequence: TGCGCCAGCAGCTTCTTCCTCGACTCTAGCGGGGGGGGCGAGCAGTACTTC.

The chain links TRBV7-3 to TRBJ2-1; 7 bases are shared with TRBD1. Trimming removed 6 bases from V and 6 bases from J; junction bases left unmatched: 5. There are 13 residues in the CDR3. Germline V lookup: CDR1 SGHTA, CDR2 FQGTGA. The CDR3, as DNA: TGTGCCAGCAGTCACGACAGGGTCAATGAGCAGTTCTTC. Protein sequence: CASSHDRVNEQFF.

Within the sample, this clone is medium-sized. The chain couples TRBV4-2 to TRBJ1-2; D is uncertain. The length of the CDR3 is 15 residues. V was trimmed by 0 bases and J by 4 bases, leaving 12 bases between them. CDR1 and CDR2 from the germline V gene are LGHNA and YNFKEQ. The CDR3 sequence is CASSQDSQSVYGYTF. The CDR3 DNA follows: TGTGCCAGCAGCCAAGACAGTCAAAGCGTCTATGGCTACACCTTC.

This clone showed up just once. The J gene is TRBJ2-7, the V gene TRBV28; D is possibly TRBD1 (6 bases). V was trimmed by 10 bases and J by 4 bases, leaving 23 bases between them. Germline V CDR1 and CDR2: MDHEN, SYDVKM. This CDR3 is 15 amino acids long. The chain's CDR3 is CAILDRSRTIYEQYF. The CDR3 nucleotides are TGTGCCATCCTTGACAGGAGTAGAACCATTTACGAGCAGTACTTC.

This chain joins TRBV18 and TRBJ1-6, with D maybe TRBD1 (5 bases). Germline lookup yields CDR1 KGHSH and CDR2 LQKENI. CDR3 length equals 15 residues. Between the trimmed V and J ends, which lost 2 bases and 8 bases, there was a span of 13 bases. CDR3 amino acids: CASSPSEKGDSPLHF. Written as DNA, the CDR3 is TGTGCCAGCTCACCAAGCGAAAAAGGGGATTCACCCCTCCACTTT.

This clone showed up just a few times. The CDR3 bases are TGTGCCACCAATCCCGGGACAGGGTTTATGGGGGGCAGCTACGAGCAGTACTTC. This codes for CATNPGTGFMGGSYEQYF. This rearrangement joins TRBV15 to TRBJ2-7; 9 nucleotides align to TRBD1. The CDR3 runs to 18 residues. Germline trimming cut 7 bases from V and 3 bases from J; bases unmatched to any gene: 19. Germline CDR1 is LNHNV and CDR2 is YYDKDF (reference sequence).

V usage is TRBV28 and J usage is TRBJ2-1; 7 nucleotides match TRBD1. CDR3 size: 11 residues. CDR1 and CDR2 from the germline V gene are MDHEN and SYDVKM. V trimming: 9 bases; J trimming: 9 bases; junction bases outside the gene matches: 5. The DNA for the CDR3 is TGTGCCAGTTACAGGGGTTCTGAGCAGTTCTTC. Translating it yields CASYRGSEQFF.

CDR3 DNA: TGTGCCAGCAGCCGGGAGTGGACAGGACCCTACAATGAGCAGTTCTTC. It encodes CASSREWTGPYNEQFF. The chain links TRBV5-6 to TRBJ2-1, with D perhaps matching TRBD1 (7 bases). CDR1 and CDR2 from the germline V gene are SGHDT and YYEEEE. CDR3 length: 16 amino acids. V dropped 4 bases and J dropped 2 bases, with 16 bases sitting between them.

The chain couples TRBV19 to TRBJ2-1, with 8 bases aligning to TRBD2. V shed 0 bases, J shed 7 bases, and the junction held 8 bases outside the gene matches. The CDR3 loop spans 16 amino acids. Germline V gives CDR1 LNHDA, CDR2 SQIVND (reference sequence). The CDR3 region has the DNA TGTGCCAGTAGTATAGACCTCGGGGGGGGGCAGAATGAGCAGTTCTTC. It codes for CASSIDLGGGQNEQFF.

CDR3 nucleotide sequence: TGTGCCAGCTCGTCAGGGGTTCAGCCCCAGCATTTT. Translating gives CASSSGVQPQHF. The chain employs TRBV6-6 and TRBJ1-5, with D possibly matching TRBD1 (6 bases). The germline CDR1 and CDR2 sequences are MNHNY and SVGAGI (reference sequence). Trimming pared 8 bases from V and 6 bases from J, leaving 11 bases between. This CDR3 spans 12 amino acids.